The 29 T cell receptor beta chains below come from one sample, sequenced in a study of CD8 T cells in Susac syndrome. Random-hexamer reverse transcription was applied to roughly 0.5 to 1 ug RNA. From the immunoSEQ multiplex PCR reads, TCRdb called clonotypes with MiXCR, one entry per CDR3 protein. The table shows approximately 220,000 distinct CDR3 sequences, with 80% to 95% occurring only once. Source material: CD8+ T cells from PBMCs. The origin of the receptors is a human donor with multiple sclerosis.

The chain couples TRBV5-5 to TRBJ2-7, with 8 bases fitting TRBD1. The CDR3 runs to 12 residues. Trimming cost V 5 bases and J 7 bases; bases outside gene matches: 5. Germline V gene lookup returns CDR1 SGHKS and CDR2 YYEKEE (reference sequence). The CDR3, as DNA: TGTGCCAGCAGGGGGGACAGGTTTGAGCAGTACTTC. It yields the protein CASRGDRFEQYF.

The CDR3 spells CASSVDARRTYNEQFF. CDR3 bases: TGTGCCAGCAGCGTAGACGCCAGGCGAACCTACAATGAGCAGTTCTTC. The V and J genes are TRBV9 and TRBJ2-1; D is uncertain. The CDR3 consists of 16 residues. Germline V CDR1 and CDR2: SGDLS, YYNGEE. Between the trimmed V and J ends, which lost 0 bases and 2 bases, there was a span of 12 bases.

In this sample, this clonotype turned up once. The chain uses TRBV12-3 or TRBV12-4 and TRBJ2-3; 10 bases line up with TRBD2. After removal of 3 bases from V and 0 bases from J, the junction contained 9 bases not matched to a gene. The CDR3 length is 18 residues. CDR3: CASSFWLAGAPSTDTQYF. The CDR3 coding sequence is TGTGCCAGCAGTTTCTGGCTAGCGGGGGCTCCTAGCACAGATACGCAGTATTTT.

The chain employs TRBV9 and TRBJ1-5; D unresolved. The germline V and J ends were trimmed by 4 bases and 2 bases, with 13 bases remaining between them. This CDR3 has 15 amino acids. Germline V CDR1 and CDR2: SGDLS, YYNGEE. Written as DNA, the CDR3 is TGTGCCAGCAGCAGGTCGGACGGTCGCAATCAGCCCCAGCATTTT. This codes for CASSRSDGRNQPQHF.

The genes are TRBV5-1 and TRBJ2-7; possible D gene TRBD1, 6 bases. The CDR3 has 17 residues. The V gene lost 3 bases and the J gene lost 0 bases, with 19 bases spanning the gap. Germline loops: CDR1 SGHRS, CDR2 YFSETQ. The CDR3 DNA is TGCGCCAGCAGCTCGGCCTACCGGGACAAGAACTCCTACGAGCAGTACTTC. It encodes CASSSAYRDKNSYEQYF.

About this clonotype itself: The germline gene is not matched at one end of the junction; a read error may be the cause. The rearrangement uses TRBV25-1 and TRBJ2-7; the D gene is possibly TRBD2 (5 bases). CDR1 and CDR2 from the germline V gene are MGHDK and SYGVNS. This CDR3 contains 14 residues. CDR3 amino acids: CASIPGRFSHEQYF. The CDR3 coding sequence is TGTGCCAGCATCCCGGGAAGGTTCTCCCACGAGCAGTACTTC.

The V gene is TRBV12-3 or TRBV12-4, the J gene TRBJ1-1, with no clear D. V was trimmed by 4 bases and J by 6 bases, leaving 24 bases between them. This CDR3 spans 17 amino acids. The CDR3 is CASSWSYASGMSAEAFF. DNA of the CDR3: TGTGCCAGCAGTTGGTCTTACGCCTCGGGGATGAGCGCTGAAGCTTTCTTT.

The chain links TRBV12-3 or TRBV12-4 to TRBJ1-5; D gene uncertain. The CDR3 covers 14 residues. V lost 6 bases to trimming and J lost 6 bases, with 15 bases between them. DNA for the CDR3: TGTGCCAGCAGCCCCCCCGTCGAAGGTCAGCCCCAGCATTTT. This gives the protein CASSPPVEGQPQHF.

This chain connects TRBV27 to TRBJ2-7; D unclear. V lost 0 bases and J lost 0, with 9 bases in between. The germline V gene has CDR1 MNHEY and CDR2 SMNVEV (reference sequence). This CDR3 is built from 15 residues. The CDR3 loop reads CASSLSFRSSYEQYF. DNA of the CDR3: TGTGCCAGCAGTTTATCGTTCAGAAGCTCCTACGAGCAGTACTTC.

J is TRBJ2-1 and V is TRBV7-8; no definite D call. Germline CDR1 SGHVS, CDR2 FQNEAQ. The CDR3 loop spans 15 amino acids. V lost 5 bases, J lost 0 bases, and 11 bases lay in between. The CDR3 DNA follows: TGTGCCAGCAGCCCCGTGGATAGCTCCTACAATGAGCAGTTCTTC. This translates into CASSPVDSSYNEQFF.

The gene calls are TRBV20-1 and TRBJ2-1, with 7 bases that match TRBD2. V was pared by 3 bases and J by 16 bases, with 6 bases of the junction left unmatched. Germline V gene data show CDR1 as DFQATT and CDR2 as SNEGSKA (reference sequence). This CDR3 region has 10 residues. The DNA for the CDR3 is TGCAGTGCTAGCGGGCGGGAGACATTCTTC. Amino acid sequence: CSASGRETFF.

Written as DNA, the CDR3 is TGCGCCAGCAGCCAAGTTTCGATGTATGGCTACACCTTC. Amino acids: CASSQVSMYGYTF. The gene calls are TRBV4-1 and TRBJ1-2; D is uncertain. Germline V gene lookup returns CDR1 MGHRA and CDR2 YSYEKL. The V end lost 1 base, the J end lost 5 bases, and 8 bases lay between the germline ends. The CDR3 contains 13 residues.

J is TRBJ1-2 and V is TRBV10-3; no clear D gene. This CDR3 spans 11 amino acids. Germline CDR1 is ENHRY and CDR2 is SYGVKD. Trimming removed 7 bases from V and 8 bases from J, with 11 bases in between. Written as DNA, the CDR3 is TGTGCCATCAAGTCGAGTTACGGCTACACCTTC. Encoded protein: CAIKSSYGYTF.

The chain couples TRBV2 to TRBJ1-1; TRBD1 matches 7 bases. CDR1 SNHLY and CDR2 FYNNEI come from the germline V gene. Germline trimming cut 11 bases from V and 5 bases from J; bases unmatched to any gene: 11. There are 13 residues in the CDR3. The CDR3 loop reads CAGRGDSSTEAFF. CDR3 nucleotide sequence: TGTGCCGGACGGGGGGACAGTAGTACTGAAGCTTTCTTT.

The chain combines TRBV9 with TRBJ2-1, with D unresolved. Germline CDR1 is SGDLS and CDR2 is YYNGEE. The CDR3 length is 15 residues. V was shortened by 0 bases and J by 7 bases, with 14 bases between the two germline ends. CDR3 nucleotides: TGTGCCAGCAGCGTAGTGGACGAACCTGGGAATGAGCAGTTCTTC. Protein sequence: CASSVVDEPGNEQFF.

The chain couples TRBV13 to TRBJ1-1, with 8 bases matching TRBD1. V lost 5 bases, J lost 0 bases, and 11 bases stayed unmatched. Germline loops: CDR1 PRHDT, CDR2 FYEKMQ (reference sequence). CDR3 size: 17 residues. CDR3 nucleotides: TGTGCCAGCAGCCCCATCCCGGGACAGGTGATGAACACTGAAGCTTTCTTT. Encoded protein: CASSPIPGQVMNTEAFF.

In DNA, the CDR3 is TGCGCCAGCAGCCCGATGGGGGCCCAAGAGACCCAGTACTTC. Residues: CASSPMGAQETQYF. The chain couples TRBV23-1 to TRBJ2-5; the D gene is possibly TRBD1 (6 bases). TRBV23-1 is designated an ORF whose function remains uncertain. V lost 6 bases, J lost 1 base, and 12 bases lay in between. The CDR3 length is 14 residues.

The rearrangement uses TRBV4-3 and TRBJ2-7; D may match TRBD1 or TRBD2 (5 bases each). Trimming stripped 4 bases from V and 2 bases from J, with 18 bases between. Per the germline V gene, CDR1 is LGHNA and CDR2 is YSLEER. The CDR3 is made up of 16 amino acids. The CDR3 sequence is CASSLTWDRLPYEQYF. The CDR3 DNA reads TGCGCCAGCAGCCTGACCTGGGACCGACTCCCCTACGAGCAGTACTTC.

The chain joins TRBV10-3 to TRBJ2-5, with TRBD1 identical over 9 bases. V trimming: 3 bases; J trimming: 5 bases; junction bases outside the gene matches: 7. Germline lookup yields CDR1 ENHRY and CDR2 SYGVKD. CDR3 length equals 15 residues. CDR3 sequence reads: CAISDDRGFEETQYF. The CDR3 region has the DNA TGTGCCATCAGTGACGACAGGGGGTTTGAGGAGACCCAGTACTTC.

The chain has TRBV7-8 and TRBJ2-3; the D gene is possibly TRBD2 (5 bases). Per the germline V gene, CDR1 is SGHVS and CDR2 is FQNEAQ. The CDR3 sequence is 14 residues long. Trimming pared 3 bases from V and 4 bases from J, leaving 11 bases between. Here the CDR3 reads CASSFLEGPDTQYF. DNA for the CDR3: TGTGCCAGCAGCTTTCTAGAGGGCCCAGATACGCAGTATTTT.

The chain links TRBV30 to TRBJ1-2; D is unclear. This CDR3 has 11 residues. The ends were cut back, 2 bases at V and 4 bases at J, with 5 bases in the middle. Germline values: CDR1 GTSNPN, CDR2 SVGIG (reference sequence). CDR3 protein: CAWSKGYGYTF. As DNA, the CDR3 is TGTGCCTGGAGTAAGGGCTATGGCTACACCTTC.

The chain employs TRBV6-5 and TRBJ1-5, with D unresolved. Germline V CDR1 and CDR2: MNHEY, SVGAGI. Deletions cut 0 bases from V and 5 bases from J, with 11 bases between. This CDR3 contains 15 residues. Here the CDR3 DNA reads TGTGCCAGCAGTTACTCGGGATTTTCTGATCAGCCCCAGCATTTT. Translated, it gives CASSYSGFSDQPQHF.

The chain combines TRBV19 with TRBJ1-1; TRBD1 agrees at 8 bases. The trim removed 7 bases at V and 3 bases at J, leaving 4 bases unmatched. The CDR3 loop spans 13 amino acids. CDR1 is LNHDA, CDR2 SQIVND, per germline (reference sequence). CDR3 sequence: CASKLTGDTEAFF. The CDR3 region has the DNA TGTGCCAGTAAACTGACAGGGGACACTGAAGCTTTCTTT.

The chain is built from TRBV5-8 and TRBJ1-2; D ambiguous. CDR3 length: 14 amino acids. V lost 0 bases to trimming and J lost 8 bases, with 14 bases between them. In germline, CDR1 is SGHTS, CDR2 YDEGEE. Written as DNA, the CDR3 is TGTGCCAGCAGCTTGGGCCGCCAGGTTTGGGGCTACACCTTC. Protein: CASSLGRQVWGYTF.

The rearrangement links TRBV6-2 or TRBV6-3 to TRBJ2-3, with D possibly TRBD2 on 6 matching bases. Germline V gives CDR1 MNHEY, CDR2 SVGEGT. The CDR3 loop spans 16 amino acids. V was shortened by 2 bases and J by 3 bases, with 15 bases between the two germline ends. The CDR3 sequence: CASSYPGLILTDTQYF. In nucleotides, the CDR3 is TGTGCCAGCAGTTACCCGGGACTTATCTTGACAGATACGCAGTATTTT.

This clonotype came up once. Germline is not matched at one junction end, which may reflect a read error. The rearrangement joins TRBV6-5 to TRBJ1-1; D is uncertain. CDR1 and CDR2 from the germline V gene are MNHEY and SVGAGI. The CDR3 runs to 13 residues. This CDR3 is CASSYSVKTEAFF. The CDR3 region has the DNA TGTGCCAGCAGTTACTCCGTGAAAACTGAAGCTTTCTTT.

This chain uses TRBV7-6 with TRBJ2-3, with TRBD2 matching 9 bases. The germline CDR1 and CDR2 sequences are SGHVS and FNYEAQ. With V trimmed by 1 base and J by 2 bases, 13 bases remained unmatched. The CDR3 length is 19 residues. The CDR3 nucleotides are TGTGCCAGCAGCTTAGGGGGGCTAGCGGGGCCACCACCCACAGATACGCAGTATTTT. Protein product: CASSLGGLAGPPPTDTQYF.

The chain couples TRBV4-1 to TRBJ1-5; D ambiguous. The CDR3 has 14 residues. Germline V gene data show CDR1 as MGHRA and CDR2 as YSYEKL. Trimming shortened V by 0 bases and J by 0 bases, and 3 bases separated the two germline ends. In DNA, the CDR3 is TGCGCCAGCAGCCAAGAACATAGCAATCAGCCCCAGCATTTT. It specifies CASSQEHSNQPQHF.

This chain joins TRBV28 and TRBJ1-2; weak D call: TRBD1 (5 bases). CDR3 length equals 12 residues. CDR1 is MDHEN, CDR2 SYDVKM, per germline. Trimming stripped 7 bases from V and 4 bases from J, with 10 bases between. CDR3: CASKAGTYGYTF. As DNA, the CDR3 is TGTGCCAGCAAAGCAGGGACCTATGGCTACACCTTC.